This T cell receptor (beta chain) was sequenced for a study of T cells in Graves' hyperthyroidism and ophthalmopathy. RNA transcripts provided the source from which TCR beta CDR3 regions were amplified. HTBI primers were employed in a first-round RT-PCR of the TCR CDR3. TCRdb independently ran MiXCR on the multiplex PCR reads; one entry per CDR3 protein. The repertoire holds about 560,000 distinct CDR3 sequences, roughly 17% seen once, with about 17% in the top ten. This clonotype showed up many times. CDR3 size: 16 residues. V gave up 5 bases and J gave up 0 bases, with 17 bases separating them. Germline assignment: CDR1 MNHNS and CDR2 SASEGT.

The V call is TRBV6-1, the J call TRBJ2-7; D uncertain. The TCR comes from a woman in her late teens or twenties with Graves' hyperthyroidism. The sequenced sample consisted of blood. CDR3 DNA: TGTGCCAGCAGTCCCCTATGGGCGGTCCGCTCCTACGAGCAGTACTTC. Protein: CASSPLWAVRSYEQYF.